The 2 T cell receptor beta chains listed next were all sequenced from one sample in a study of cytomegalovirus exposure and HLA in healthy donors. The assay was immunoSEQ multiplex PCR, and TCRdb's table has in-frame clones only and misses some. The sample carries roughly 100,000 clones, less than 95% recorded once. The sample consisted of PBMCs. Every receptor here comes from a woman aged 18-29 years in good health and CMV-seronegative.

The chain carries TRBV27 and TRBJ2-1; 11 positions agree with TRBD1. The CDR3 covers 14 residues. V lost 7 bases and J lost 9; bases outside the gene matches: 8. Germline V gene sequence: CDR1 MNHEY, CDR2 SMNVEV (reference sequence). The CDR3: CASTLGTGGAEQFF. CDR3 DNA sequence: TGTGCCAGCACCCTAGGGACAGGGGGAGCTGAGCAGTTCTTC.

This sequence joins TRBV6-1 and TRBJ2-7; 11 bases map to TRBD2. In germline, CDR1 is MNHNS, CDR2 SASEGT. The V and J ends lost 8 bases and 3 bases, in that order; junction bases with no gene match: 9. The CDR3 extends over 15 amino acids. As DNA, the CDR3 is TGTGCCAGCCGCGGGGGACTAGCGGACCACTACGAGCAGTACTTC. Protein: CASRGGLADHYEQYF.